Listed here are 15 T cell receptor beta chains from one sample, sequenced in a study of T cells in tuberculosis. Some clones are missing from TCRdb's copy, which holds only in-frame ones; the method was immunoSEQ multiplex PCR. The data hold around 60,000 clones, with under 90% observed a single time. Thawed, overnight-rested PBMC were stained with GMM-loaded CD1B tetramer, viability dye and anti-CD3, then sorted. CD1B tetramers were loaded with Rhodococcus equi-derived C32 glucose monomycolate. Material: CD1b-GMM tetramer-negative cells sorted from PBMCs. These receptors were taken from an adult woman with latent tuberculosis.

This clone was seen more than once but under ten times. The chain recombines TRBV19 with TRBJ2-5; D is perhaps TRBD2 (5 bases). Germline-derived CDR1 and CDR2 are LNHDA and SQIVND (reference sequence). V shed 5 bases and J shed 5 bases, with 18 bases lying between them. This CDR3 is 15 amino acids long. The CDR3 reads CASSFFGKTGETQYF. The CDR3, as DNA: TGTGCCAGTAGTTTTTTTGGCAAGACGGGGGAGACCCAGTACTTC.

This clone was counted between two and nine times. This chain joins TRBV19 and TRBJ1-5; 9 bases agree with TRBD1. This CDR3 contains 14 residues. Germline V gene lookup returns CDR1 LNHDA and CDR2 SQIVND (reference sequence). The ends lost 7 bases at V and 4 bases at J; junction bases unmatched: 5. The CDR3 reads CASTSGTGNQPQHF. DNA for the CDR3: TGTGCCAGTACCTCCGGGACAGGGAATCAGCCCCAGCATTTT.

The genes are TRBV7-9 and TRBJ2-3; the match to TRBD2 covers 11 bases. The length of the CDR3 is 16 residues. The V segment lost 4 bases and the J segment 3 bases; nucleotides outside the gene matches: 6. CDR1 is SEHNR and CDR2 is FQNEAQ in the germline V gene (reference sequence). CDR3 sequence reads: CASSSRLAGKTDTQYF. In nucleotides, the CDR3 is TGTGCCAGCAGCTCCAGACTAGCGGGGAAGACAGATACGCAGTATTTT. Drawing the rest from reference TRBV7-9 and TRBJ2-3, the complete variable domain is DTGVSQNPRHKITKRGQNVTFRCDPISEHNRLYWYRQTLGQGPEFLTYFQNEAQLEKSRLLSDRFSAERPKGSFSTLEIQRTEQGDSAMYLCASSSRLAGKTDTQYFGPGTRLTVL.

The V gene is TRBV5-4, the J gene TRBJ2-1, with 7 bases matching TRBD1. V dropped 0 bases and J dropped 8; count of bases not matched to a gene: 14. There are 17 residues in the CDR3. Germline CDR1 and CDR2: SGHNT and YYREEE (reference sequence). This chain's CDR3 is CASSLATGALLHDEQFF. DNA for the CDR3: TGTGCCAGCAGCTTGGCTACAGGGGCCCTCCTACACGATGAGCAGTTCTTC.

The J gene is TRBJ1-2, the V gene TRBV29-1; TRBD1 matches 7 bases. CDR1 and CDR2 from the germline V gene are SQVTM and ANQGSEA. J lost 1 base, V lost 7 bases, and 6 bases had no gene match. The CDR3 is 13 amino acids. CDR3 DNA: TGCAGCGCCGCCGGGACAGATAACTATGGCTACACCTTC. This gives the protein CSAAGTDNYGYTF.

V usage is TRBV19 and J usage is TRBJ1-3; D perhaps matches TRBD1 (6 bases). The CDR3 has 14 residues. Between the trimmed V and J ends, which lost 5 bases and 4 bases, there was a span of 12 bases. Germline V gives CDR1 LNHDA, CDR2 SQIVND (reference sequence). The CDR3 DNA follows: TGTGCCAGTAGTGTACAGGGTTACGGAAACACCATATATTTT. It encodes CASSVQGYGNTIYF.

The DNA of the CDR3 is TGTGCCAGCAGTTTATCAGGGCGGGAGGGCCCTCAGGGCACAGATACGCAGTATTTT. This codes for CASSLSGREGPQGTDTQYF. V and J are TRBV27 and TRBJ2-3; 9 nucleotides agree with TRBD2. The V segment lost 0 bases and the J segment 1 base; nucleotides outside the gene matches: 11. CDR1 is MNHEY and CDR2 is SMNVEV in the germline V gene (reference sequence). The CDR3 length is 19 residues.

This clone has a single count. The chain has TRBV11-2 and TRBJ2-3, with D perhaps TRBD2 (5 bases). V lost 5 bases and J 6 bases, leaving 21 bases between the germline ends. Germline V gene sequence: CDR1 SGHAT, CDR2 FQNNGV. The CDR3 loop spans 16 amino acids. The CDR3 bases are TGTGCCAGCAGCGAGGGAACTCGCGGGTCGTCGGATACGCAGTATTTT. Translated, it gives CASSEGTRGSSDTQYF.

Points on this clone: One junction end disagrees with the germline gene, perhaps due to a read error. The same CDR3 can be traced to other DNA sequences in this sample. The chain has TRBV15 and TRBJ1-6; D may be TRBD1 (5 bases). Germline assignment: CDR1 LNHNV and CDR2 YYDKDF (reference sequence). The CDR3 loop spans 16 amino acids. DNA of the CDR3: TGTGCCACCAGCAACCTCCGGGGGGTGTATAATTCCCCCCTCCACTTT. Translated: CATSNLRGVYNSPLHF.

The chain uses TRBV19 and TRBJ2-6, with 7 bases fitting TRBD1. Unmatched junction bases numbered 2, after V lost 4 bases and J lost 2 bases. The CDR3 covers 15 residues. CDR1 and CDR2 (germline): LNHDA, SQIVND (reference sequence). The CDR3 sequence: CASSTDRAGANVLTF. The CDR3, as DNA: TGTGCCAGTAGTACAGACAGGGCTGGGGCCAACGTCCTGACTTTC.

The V and J genes are TRBV2 and TRBJ2-3, with D perhaps matching TRBD2 (6 bases). Trimming took off 6 bases at V and 6 bases at J, with 16 bases between the two ends. CDR1 and CDR2 from the germline V gene are SNHLY and FYNNEI. The CDR3 consists of 14 residues. CDR3 sequence reads: CASRGTGIGDTQYF. The CDR3 nucleotides are TGTGCCAGCAGGGGGACTGGGATAGGGGATACGCAGTATTTT.

The chain links TRBV6-1 to TRBJ2-2; 11 nucleotides align to TRBD1. The CDR3 is 17 amino acids. Germline loops: CDR1 MNHNS, CDR2 SASEGT. After removal of 4 bases from V and 5 bases from J, the junction contained 9 bases not matched to a gene. The CDR3 here is CASSGRTGGAKTGELFF. The CDR3 DNA follows: TGTGCCAGCAGTGGAAGGACAGGGGGCGCAAAAACCGGGGAGCTGTTTTTT.

The rearrangement uses TRBV7-9 and TRBJ2-7; 8 positions agree with TRBD1. The germline gives CDR1 SEHNR, CDR2 FQNEAQ (reference sequence). V shed 5 bases, J shed 3 bases, and the junction held 18 bases outside the gene matches. This CDR3 has 18 residues. The DNA of the CDR3 is TGTGCCAGCAGCGGAAGGGCAGGGGGCTTGTCTGCCGACTACGAGCAGTACTTC. Its protein is CASSGRAGGLSADYEQYF.

The rearrangement links TRBV19 to TRBJ1-2; 7 nucleotides align to TRBD1. V was clipped by 6 bases and J by 4 bases; unmatched bases: 17. Germline assignment: CDR1 LNHDA and CDR2 SQIVND (reference sequence). The CDR3 consists of 17 residues. CDR3 residues: CASSYGDREIFLYGYTF. The CDR3 DNA reads TGTGCCAGTAGCTACGGTGACAGGGAGATTTTCCTCTATGGCTACACCTTC.

This clone was recorded only once. The chain joins TRBV5-4 to TRBJ1-2; D remains unclear. V was cut by 3 bases and J by 6 bases, with 12 bases left in between. The CDR3 covers 13 residues. Germline CDR1 is SGHNT and CDR2 is YYREEE (reference sequence). The CDR3 is CASSSARSDGYTF. DNA for the CDR3: TGTGCCAGCAGCTCCGCTCGGAGCGATGGCTACACCTTC.